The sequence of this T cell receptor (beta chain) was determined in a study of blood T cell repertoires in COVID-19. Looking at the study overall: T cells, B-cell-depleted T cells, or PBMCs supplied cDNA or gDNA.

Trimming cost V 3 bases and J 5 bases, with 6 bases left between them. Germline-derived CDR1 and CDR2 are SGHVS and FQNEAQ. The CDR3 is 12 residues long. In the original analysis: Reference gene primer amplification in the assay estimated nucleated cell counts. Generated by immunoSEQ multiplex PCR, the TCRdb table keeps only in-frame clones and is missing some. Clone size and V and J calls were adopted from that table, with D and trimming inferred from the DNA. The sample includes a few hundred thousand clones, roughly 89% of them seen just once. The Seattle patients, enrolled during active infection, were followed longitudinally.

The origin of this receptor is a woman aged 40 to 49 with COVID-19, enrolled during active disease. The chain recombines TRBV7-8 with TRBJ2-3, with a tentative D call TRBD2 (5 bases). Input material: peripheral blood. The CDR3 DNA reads TGTGCCAGCAGCTTCGGAGGAGATACGCAGTATTTT. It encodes CASSFGGDTQYF.